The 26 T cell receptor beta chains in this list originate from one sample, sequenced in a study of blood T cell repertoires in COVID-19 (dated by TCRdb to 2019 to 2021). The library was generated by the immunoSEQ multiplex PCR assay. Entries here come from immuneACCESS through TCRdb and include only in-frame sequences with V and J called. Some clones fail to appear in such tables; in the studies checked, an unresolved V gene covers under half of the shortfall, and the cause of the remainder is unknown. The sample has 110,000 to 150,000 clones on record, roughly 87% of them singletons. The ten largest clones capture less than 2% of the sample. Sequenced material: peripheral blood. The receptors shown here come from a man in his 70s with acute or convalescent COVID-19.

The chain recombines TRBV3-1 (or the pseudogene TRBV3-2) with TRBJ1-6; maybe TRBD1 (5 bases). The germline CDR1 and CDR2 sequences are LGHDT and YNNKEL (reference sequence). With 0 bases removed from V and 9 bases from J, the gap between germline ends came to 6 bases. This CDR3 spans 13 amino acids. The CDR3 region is CASSQEGVSPLHF. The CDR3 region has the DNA TGTGCCAGCAGCCAAGAAGGGGTTTCACCCCTCCACTTT.

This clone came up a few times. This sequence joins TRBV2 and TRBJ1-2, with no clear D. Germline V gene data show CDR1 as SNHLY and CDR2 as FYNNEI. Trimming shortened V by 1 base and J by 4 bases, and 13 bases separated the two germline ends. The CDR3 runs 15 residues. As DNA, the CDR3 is TGTGCCAGCAGTGAAGAAGCCCAGGCACCCTATGGCTACACCTTC. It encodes CASSEEAQAPYGYTF.

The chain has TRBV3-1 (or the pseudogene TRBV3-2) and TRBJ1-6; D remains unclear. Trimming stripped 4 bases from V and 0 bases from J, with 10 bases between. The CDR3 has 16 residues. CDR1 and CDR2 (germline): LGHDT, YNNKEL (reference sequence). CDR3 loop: CASSLTAYSYNSPLHF. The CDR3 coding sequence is TGTGCCAGCAGCCTCACAGCATACTCCTATAATTCACCCCTCCACTTT.

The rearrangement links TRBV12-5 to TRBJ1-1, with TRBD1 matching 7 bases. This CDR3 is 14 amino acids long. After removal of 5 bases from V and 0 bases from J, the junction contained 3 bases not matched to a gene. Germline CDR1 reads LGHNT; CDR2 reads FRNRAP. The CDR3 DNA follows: TGTGCTAGTGGTGGGGACAGTTTGAACACTGAAGCTTTCTTT. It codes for CASGGDSLNTEAFF.

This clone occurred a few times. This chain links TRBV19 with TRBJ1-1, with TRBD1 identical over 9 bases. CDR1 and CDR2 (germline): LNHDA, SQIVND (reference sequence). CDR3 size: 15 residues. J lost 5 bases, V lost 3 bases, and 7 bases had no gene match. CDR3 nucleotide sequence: TGTGCCAGTAGTATGTTGACAGGGGGTGGGACTGAAGCTTTCTTT. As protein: CASSMLTGGGTEAFF.

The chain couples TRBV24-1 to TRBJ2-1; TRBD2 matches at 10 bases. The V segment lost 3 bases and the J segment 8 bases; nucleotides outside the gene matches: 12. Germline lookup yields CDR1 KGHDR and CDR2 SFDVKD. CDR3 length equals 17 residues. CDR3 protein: CATSDPSPSGSFHEQFF. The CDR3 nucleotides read TGTGCCACCAGTGATCCATCCCCTAGCGGGAGTTTCCATGAGCAGTTCTTC.

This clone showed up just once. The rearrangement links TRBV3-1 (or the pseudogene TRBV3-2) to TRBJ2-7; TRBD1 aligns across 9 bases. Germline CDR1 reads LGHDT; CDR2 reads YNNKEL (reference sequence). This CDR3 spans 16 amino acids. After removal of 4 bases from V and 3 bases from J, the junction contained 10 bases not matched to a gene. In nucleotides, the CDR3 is TGTGCCAGCAGCCCAGTCCCGGGACAGGGAGACTACGAGCAGTACTTC. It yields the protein CASSPVPGQGDYEQYF.

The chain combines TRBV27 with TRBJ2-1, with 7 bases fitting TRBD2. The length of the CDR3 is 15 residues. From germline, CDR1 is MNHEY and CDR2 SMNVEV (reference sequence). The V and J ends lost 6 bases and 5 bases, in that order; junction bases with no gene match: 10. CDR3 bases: TGTGCCAGCAGCTCTAGCGGTTTTGGCGACAATGAGCAGTTCTTC. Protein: CASSSSGFGDNEQFF.

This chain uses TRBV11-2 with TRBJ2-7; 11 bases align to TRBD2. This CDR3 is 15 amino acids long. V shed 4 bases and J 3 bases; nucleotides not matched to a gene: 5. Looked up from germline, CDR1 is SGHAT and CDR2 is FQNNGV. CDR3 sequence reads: CASSSSTSGIYEQYF. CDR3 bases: TGTGCCAGCAGCTCGTCGACTAGCGGGATCTACGAGCAGTACTTC.

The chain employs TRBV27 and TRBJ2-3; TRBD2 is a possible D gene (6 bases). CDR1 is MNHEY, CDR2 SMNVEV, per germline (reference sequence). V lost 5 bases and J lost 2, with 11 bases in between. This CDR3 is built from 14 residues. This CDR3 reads CASSPGLITDTQYF. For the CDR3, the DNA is TGTGCCAGCAGTCCGGGACTGATCACAGATACGCAGTATTTT.

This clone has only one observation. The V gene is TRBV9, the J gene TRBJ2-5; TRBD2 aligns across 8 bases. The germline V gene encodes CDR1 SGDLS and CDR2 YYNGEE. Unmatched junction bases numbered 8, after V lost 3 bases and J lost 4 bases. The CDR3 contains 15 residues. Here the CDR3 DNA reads TGTGCCAGCAGCGCCCGCGGGAGCGGGGGAGAGACCCAGTACTTC. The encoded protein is CASSARGSGGETQYF. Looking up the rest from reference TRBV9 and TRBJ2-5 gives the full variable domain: DSGVTQTPKHLITATGQRVTLRCSPRSGDLSVYWYQQSLDQGLQFLIQYYNGEERAKGNILERFSAQQFPDLHSELNLSSLELGDSALYFCASSARGSGGETQYFGPGTRLLVL.

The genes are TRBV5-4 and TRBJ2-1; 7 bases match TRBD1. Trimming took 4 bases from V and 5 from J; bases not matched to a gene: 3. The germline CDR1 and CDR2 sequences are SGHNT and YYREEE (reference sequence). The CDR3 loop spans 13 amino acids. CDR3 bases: TGTGCCAGCAGCCAGGACAGGCACAATGAGCAGTTCTTC. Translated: CASSQDRHNEQFF.

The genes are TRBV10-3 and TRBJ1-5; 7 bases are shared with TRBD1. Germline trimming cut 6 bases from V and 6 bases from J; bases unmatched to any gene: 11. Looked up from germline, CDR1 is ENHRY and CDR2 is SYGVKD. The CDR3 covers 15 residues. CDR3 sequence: CAISDREGTSQPQHF. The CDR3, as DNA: TGTGCCATCAGCGACAGGGAAGGGACAAGTCAGCCCCAGCATTTT.

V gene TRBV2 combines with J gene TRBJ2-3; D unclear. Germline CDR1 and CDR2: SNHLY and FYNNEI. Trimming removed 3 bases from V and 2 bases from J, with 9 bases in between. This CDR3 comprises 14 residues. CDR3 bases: TGTGCCAGCAGTGATTTAACGGTCACAGATACGCAGTATTTT. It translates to CASSDLTVTDTQYF. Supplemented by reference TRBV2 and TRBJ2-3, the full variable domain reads EPEVTQTPSHQVTQMGQEVILRCVPISNHLYFYWYRQILGQKVEFLVSFYNNEISEKSEIFDDQFSVERPDGSNFTLKIRSTKLEDSAMYFCASSDLTVTDTQYFGPGTRLTVL.

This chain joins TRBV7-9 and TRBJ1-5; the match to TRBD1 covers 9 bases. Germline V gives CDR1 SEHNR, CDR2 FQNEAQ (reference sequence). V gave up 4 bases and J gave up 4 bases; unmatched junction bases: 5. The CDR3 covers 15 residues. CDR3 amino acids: CASSSGTGRNQPQHF. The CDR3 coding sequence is TGTGCCAGCAGCTCGGGGACAGGGAGGAATCAGCCCCAGCATTTT.

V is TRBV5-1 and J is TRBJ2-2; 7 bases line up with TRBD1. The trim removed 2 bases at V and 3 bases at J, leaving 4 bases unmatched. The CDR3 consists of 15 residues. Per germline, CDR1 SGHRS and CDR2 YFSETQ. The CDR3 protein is CASSLGTAYTGELFF. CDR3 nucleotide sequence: TGCGCCAGCAGCTTAGGGACAGCTTACACCGGGGAGCTGTTTTTT.

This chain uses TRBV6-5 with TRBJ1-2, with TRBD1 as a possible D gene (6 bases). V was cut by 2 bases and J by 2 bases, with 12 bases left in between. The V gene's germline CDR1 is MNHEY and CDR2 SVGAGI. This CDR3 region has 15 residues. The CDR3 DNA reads TGTGCCAGCAGTTACGGGGGCCCGACCAACTATGGCTACACCTTC. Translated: CASSYGGPTNYGYTF.

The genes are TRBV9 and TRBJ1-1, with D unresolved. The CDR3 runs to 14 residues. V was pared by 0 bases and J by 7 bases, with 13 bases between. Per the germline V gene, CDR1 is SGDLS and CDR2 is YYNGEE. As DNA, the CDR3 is TGTGCCAGCAGCGTAGTAGCGGGCCGTCTTGAAGCTTTCTTT. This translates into CASSVVAGRLEAFF.

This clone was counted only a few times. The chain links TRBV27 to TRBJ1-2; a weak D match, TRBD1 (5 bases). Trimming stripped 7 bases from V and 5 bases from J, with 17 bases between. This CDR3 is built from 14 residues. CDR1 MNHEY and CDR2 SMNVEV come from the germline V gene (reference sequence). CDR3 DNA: TGTGCCAGCACCCCTGCGGGGACGTATTATGGCTACACCTTC. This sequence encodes CASTPAGTYYGYTF.

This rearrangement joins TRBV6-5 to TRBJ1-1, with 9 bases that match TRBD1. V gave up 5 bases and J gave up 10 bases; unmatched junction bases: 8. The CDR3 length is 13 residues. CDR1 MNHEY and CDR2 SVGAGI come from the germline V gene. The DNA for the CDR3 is TGTGCCAGCAGTACCCGACAGGGGGGGAGAGCTTTCTTT. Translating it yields CASSTRQGGRAFF.

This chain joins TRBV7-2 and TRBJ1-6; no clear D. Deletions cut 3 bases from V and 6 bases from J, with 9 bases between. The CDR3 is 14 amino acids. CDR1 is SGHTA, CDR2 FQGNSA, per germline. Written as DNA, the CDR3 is TGTGCCAGCAGCTTTACTAGGACTAATTCACCCCTCCACTTT. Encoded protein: CASSFTRTNSPLHF.

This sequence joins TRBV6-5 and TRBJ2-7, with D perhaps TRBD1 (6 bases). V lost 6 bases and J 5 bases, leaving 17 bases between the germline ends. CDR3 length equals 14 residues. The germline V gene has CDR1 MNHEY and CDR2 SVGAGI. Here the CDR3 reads CASSPTGRYDEQYF. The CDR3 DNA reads TGTGCCAGCAGCCCGACAGGCCGATACGACGAGCAGTACTTC.

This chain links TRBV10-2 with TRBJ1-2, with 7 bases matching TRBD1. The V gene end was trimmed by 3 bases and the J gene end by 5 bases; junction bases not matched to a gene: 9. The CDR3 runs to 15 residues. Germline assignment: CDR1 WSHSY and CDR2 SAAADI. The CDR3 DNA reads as TGCGCCAGCAGTGACACAGGGGTGGACCTTTATGGCTACACCTTC. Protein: CASSDTGVDLYGYTF.

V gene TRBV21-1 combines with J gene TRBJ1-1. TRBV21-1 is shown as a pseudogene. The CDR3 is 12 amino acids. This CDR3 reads CASSKRSREAFF. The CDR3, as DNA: TGTGCCAGCAGCAAACGTTCCCGTGAAGCTTTCTTT.

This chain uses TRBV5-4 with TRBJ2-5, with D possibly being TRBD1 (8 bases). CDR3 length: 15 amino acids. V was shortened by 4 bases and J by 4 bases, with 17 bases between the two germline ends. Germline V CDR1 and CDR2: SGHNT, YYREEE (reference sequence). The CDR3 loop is CASSHRGGTGETQYF. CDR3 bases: TGTGCCAGCAGCCACCGGGGAGGGACAGGAGAGACCCAGTACTTC.

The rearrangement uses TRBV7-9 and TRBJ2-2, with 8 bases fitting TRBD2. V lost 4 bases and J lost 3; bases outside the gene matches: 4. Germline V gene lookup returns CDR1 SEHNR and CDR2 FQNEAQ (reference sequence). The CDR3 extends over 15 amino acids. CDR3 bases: TGTGCCAGCAGCTGGACGGGGGGGTACACCGGGGAGCTGTTTTTT. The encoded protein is CASSWTGGYTGELFF.